What follows describes a single T cell receptor (beta chain). As yet, its antigen is unknown. The data stem from a study of cytomegalovirus exposure and HLA in healthy donors. Overall study: Assignment to the Caucasian-associated ancestry cluster applied to around 82% of the approximately 420 genotyped donors. Study-wide results and caveats: Upon later analysis, TCR association rates were observed to vary by HLA locus, being highest for DRB1 and lowest for HLA-C. The majority of CMV-associated TCR beta chains were reported as apparently HLA-restricted in a later analysis.

The germline V gene encodes CDR1 SEHNR and CDR2 FQNEAQ (reference sequence). The CDR3 is 14 amino acids. The V segment lost 4 bases and the J segment 4 bases; nucleotides outside the gene matches: 6. The PCR made use of 60 Vbeta and 13 Jbeta primers. Method: immunoSEQ multiplex PCR; TCRdb's copy keeps in-frame clones and lacks some. Of fewer than 85,000 clones in the sample, about 79% were seen once. Sequencing input: PBMCs. This clonotype originated in a man younger than 35 in good health and CMV-seropositive. The chain is built from TRBV7-9 and TRBJ2-7; 8 bases line up with TRBD2. CDR3 nucleotide sequence: TGTGCCAGCAGCTCAGGGACTAGTCGGTACGAGCAGTACTTC. It translates to CASSSGTSRYEQYF. The full variable domain, in which reference TRBV7-9 and TRBJ2-7 provide the parts outside the CDR3, is DTGVSQNPRHKITKRGQNVTFRCDPISEHNRLYWYRQTLGQGPEFLTYFQNEAQLEKSRLLSDRFSAERPKGSFSTLEIQRTEQGDSAMYLCASSSGTSRYEQYFGPGTRLTVT.